This T cell receptor beta chain was observed in a study of lymphopenia after photon versus proton radiotherapy. V shed 4 bases, J shed 4 bases, and the junction held 7 bases outside the gene matches. CDR3 length: 15 amino acids. The germline gives CDR1 SGHRS, CDR2 YFSETQ. A word on this clone: The antigen is undetermined.

Profiled with immunoSEQ multiplex PCR; TCRdb holds only in-frame clones, not every one. The table lists over 35,000 clones, 70% to 90% of them singletons. Study-wide results and caveats: Survival link was tested only in deceased patients; proton benefit remains a possibility. After the lymphocyte nadir, photon-treated repertoires showed oligoclonal expansion, especially of CD8+ Temra cells. Relative stability marked proton patients; photon patients lost diversity and naive cells.

The clonotype was recovered from a woman between 65 and 79 years old with pancreatic cancer. Some clones in this sample may be carry-over from other donors' samples. Source: peripheral blood, taken from a patient treated with proton-based radiotherapy. The rearrangement links TRBV5-1 to TRBJ2-3, with 9 bases identical to TRBD2. CDR3 DNA sequence: TGCGCCAGCAGCGGCGGGAGGGCCGTGTCAGATACGCAGTATTTT. Translated: CASSGGRAVSDTQYF.